This T cell receptor (beta chain) appears in the sequencing data of a study of Ad26.COV2.S vaccination and SARS-CoV-2 variants. On the study more broadly: Within the COV1001 Ad26.COV2.S trial arm, the donor was enrolled. Ad26.COV2.S was injected intramuscularly once or twice, 56 days apart.

Points from the study as a whole: Assessments of TCR breadth and depth may have underestimated the total T cell responses.

V lost 0 bases and J lost 5, with 16 bases in between. The CDR3 has 16 amino acids. CDR1 is SGHNT and CDR2 is YENEEA in the germline V gene. A remark on this clone: Antigen: not known.

As to treatment: roughly 19 received Ad26.COV2.S at low or high dose, single or two shots; about 5 received placebo; per-sample allocation not given. Sample collection was performed on day 63 after the first vaccine or placebo injection. The vaccine antigen was prefusion-stabilized Wuhan SARS-CoV-2 spike. The repertoire was sequenced with immunoSEQ multiplex PCR; TCRdb's copy has only in-frame clones and lacks some. The sample consists of about 410,000 clones, around 91% of them appearing once. V and J are TRBV11-3 and TRBJ2-5, with a possible D match to TRBD2 (5 bases). The clonotype was recovered from a person aged 18-60 years who received the Ad26.COV2.S COVID-19 vaccine or a placebo. This material consisted of peripheral blood, taken in a trial of Ad26.COV2.S vaccine versus placebo. This CDR3 reads CASSLDSGLYSETQYF. Written as DNA, the CDR3 is TGTGCCAGCAGCTTAGATTCGGGGTTGTACTCGGAGACCCAGTACTTC.